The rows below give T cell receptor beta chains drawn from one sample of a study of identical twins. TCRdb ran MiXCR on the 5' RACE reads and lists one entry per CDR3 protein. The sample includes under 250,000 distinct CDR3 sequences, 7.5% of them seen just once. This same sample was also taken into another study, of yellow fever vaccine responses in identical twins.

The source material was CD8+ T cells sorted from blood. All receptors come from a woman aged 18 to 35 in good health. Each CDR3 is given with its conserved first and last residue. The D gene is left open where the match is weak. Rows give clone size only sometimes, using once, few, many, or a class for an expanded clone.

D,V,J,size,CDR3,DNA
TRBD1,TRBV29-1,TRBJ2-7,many,CSVDQGQGYEQYF,TGCAGCGTTGATCAGGGACAGGGATACGAGCAGTACTTC
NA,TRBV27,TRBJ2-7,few,CASSTDSGFPYEQYF,TGTGCCAGCAGTACCGACAGCGGCTTTCCCTACGAGCAGTACTTC
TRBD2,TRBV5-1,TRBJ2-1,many,CASSMEETSVIPFF,TGCGCCAGCAGCATGGAAGAGACTAGCGTTATTCCGTTCTTC
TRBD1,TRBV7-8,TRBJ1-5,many,CASSLDRGRNQPQHF,TGTGCCAGCAGCTTGGACAGGGGGCGAAATCAGCCCCAGCATTTT
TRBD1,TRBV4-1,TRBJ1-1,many,CASSQITTGQGNTEAFF,TGCGCCAGCAGCCAGATCACCACGGGACAGGGGAACACTGAAGCTTTCTTT
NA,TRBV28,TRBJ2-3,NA,CASTAAKDTQYF,TGTGCCAGCACCGCCGCGAAAGATACGCAGTATTTT
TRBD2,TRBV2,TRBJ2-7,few,CASSEGAGDSYEQYF,TGTGCCAGCAGTGAAGGAGCGGGAGACTCCTACGAGCAGTACTTC
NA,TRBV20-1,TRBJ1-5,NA,CSAEEGQGQPQHF,TGCAGTGCTGAAGAAGGGCAGGGTCAGCCCCAGCATTTT
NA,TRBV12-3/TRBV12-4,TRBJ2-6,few,CASRPRDRSKYYSGANVLTF,TGTGCCAGCAGGCCGCGGGACAGATCCAAGTACTACTCTGGGGCCAACGTCCTGACTTTC
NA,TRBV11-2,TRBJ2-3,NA,CASAAPILRLTDTQYF,TGTGCCAGCGCTGCCCCGATCCTTCGCCTCACAGATACGCAGTATTTT
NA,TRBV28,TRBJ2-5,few,CASRKWGSGETQYF,TGTGCCAGCAGAAAATGGGGGTCTGGGGAGACCCAGTACTTC
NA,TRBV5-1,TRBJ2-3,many,CASSPRSSVADTQYF,TGCGCCAGCAGCCCCAGATCTAGTGTAGCAGATACGCAGTATTTT
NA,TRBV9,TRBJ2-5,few,CASSVGGTQETQYF,TGTGCCAGCAGCGTTGGAGGAACCCAAGAGACCCAGTACTTC
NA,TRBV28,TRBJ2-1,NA,CASSFLLGYNEQFF,TGTGCCAGCAGTTTCCTCCTAGGTTACAATGAGCAGTTCTTC
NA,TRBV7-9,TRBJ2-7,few,CASSLGGAVIYEQYF,TGTGCCAGCAGCTTAGGGGGCGCGGTTATTTACGAGCAGTACTTC
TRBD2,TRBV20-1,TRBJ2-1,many,CSARPREVSYNEQFF,TGCAGTGCTAGGCCTCGGGAGGTTTCCTACAATGAGCAGTTCTTC